One sample yielded the 23 T cell receptor beta chains listed below, sequenced in a study of T cell responses to AZD1222 COVID-19 vaccine. TCRdb keeps only in-frame clones here, not all; method: immunoSEQ multiplex PCR. The sample holds about 110,000 clones, about 90% seen once. This sample comprised peripheral blood, obtained on day 0 of AZD1222 vaccination. The receptor set was obtained from an adult in good health.

This clone was seen only once. The chain carries TRBV4-1 and TRBJ1-6, with TRBD1 as a possible D gene (5 bases). Trimming cost V 0 bases and J 4 bases, with 13 bases left between them. The CDR3 totals 17 residues. In germline, CDR1 is MGHRA, CDR2 YSYEKL. The CDR3 DNA is TGCGCCAGCAGCCAAGAAGGGGCGGTAGAATATAATTCACCCCTCCACTTT. This gives the protein CASSQEGAVEYNSPLHF.

This chain links TRBV11-3 with TRBJ2-1, with 13 positions matching TRBD2. There are 14 residues in the CDR3. Trimming at V came to 5 bases and at J to 15 bases, leaving 10 bases not matched to a gene. Looked up from germline, CDR1 is SGHNT and CDR2 is YENEEA. CDR3 sequence (DNA): TGTGCCAGCAGCCTAGGGACTAGCGGGGTCAATCCGTTCTTC. Protein: CASSLGTSGVNPFF.

This chain uses TRBV28 with TRBJ1-2, with a possible D match to TRBD1 (5 bases). V lost 3 bases to trimming and J lost 3 bases, with 17 bases between them. The CDR3 is made up of 16 amino acids. Looked up from germline, CDR1 is MDHEN and CDR2 is SYDVKM. The CDR3 sequence is CASSFSTAGTYYGYTF. In nucleotides, the CDR3 is TGTGCCAGCAGTTTTAGTACGGCAGGGACTTACTATGGCTACACCTTC.

This chain links TRBV10-3 with TRBJ1-6; no firm D call. Trimming removed 3 bases from V and 4 bases from J, with 10 bases in between. In germline, CDR1 is ENHRY, CDR2 SYGVKD. CDR3 length: 15 residues. The CDR3 loop reads CAISDAQSYNSPLHF. CDR3 DNA sequence: TGTGCCATCAGTGATGCGCAGTCTTATAATTCACCCCTCCACTTT.

V and J are TRBV3-1 (or the pseudogene TRBV3-2) and TRBJ1-5; D remains unclear. CDR1 is LGHDT, CDR2 YNNKEL, per germline (reference sequence). CDR3 length: 13 amino acids. V shed 4 bases and J shed 5 bases, with 9 bases lying between them. The CDR3 loop reads CASSPRRDQPQHF. The DNA of the CDR3 is TGTGCCAGCAGCCCCAGGAGGGATCAGCCCCAGCATTTT.

The chain joins TRBV9 to TRBJ1-2, with D uncertain. The CDR3 covers 15 residues. Germline-derived CDR1 and CDR2 are SGDLS and YYNGEE. The V end lost 4 bases, the J end lost 4 bases, and 17 bases lay between the germline ends. In nucleotides, the CDR3 is TGTGCCAGCAGCCCCCTTTCGGCCAGGAGCTATGGCTACACCTTC. This translates into CASSPLSARSYGYTF. Looking up the rest from reference TRBV9 and TRBJ1-2 gives the full variable domain: DSGVTQTPKHLITATGQRVTLRCSPRSGDLSVYWYQQSLDQGLQFLIQYYNGEERAKGNILERFSAQQFPDLHSELNLSSLELGDSALYFCASSPLSARSYGYTFGSGTRLTVV.

This sequence joins TRBV2 and TRBJ2-2, with D possibly being TRBD2 (7 bases). V was shortened by 6 bases and J by 6 bases, with 17 bases between the two germline ends. Germline V CDR1 and CDR2: SNHLY, FYNNEI. CDR3 length equals 15 residues. CDR3 loop: CASRTVGGGAGELFF. As DNA, the CDR3 is TGTGCCAGCAGGACCGTAGGGGGGGGAGCCGGGGAGCTGTTTTTT. The variable domain in full, completed from reference TRBV2 and TRBJ2-2, reads EPEVTQTPSHQVTQMGQEVILRCVPISNHLYFYWYRQILGQKVEFLVSFYNNEISEKSEIFDDQFSVERPDGSNFTLKIRSTKLEDSAMYFCASRTVGGGAGELFFGEGSRLTVL.

This chain uses TRBV5-6 with TRBJ1-1; D is unresolved. V dropped 1 base and J dropped 0 bases, with 7 bases sitting between them. The CDR3 runs 14 residues. The germline V gene encodes CDR1 SGHDT and CDR2 YYEEEE. The CDR3 DNA reads TGTGCCAGCAGCTTGAGTCCAGTGAACACTGAAGCTTTCTTT. Amino acids: CASSLSPVNTEAFF. The variable domain in full, completed from reference TRBV5-6 and TRBJ1-1, reads DAGVTQSPTHLIKTRGQQVTLRCSPKSGHDTVSWYQQALGQGPQFIFQYYEEEERQRGNFPDRFSGHQFPNYSSELNVNALLLGDSALYLCASSLSPVNTEAFFGQGTRLTVV.

The genes are TRBV5-1 and TRBJ1-1; 11 bases fit TRBD1. CDR1 and CDR2 (germline): SGHRS, YFSETQ. The CDR3 sequence is 15 residues long. V lost 4 bases and J lost 5; bases outside the gene matches: 7. The CDR3 sequence: CASSVGTGGRTEAFF. In nucleotides, the CDR3 is TGCGCCAGCAGCGTCGGGACAGGGGGAAGGACTGAAGCTTTCTTT.

The chain carries TRBV18 and TRBJ1-2; a possible D gene is TRBD1 (6 bases). The V gene lost 2 bases and the J gene lost 8 bases, with 12 bases spanning the gap. The CDR3 sequence is 13 residues long. Germline CDR1 is KGHSH and CDR2 is LQKENI. CDR3 in amino acids: CASSPGAGAGYTF. CDR3 in DNA: TGTGCCAGCTCACCAGGGGCAGGGGCGGGCTACACCTTC.

J is TRBJ1-3 and V is TRBV11-2; unclear D gene. Germline-derived CDR1 and CDR2 are SGHAT and FQNNGV. Trimming removed 4 bases from V and 7 bases from J, with 11 bases in between. The CDR3 runs 13 residues. The CDR3 protein is CASSSPPGNTIYF. CDR3 sequence (DNA): TGTGCCAGCAGCTCCCCCCCCGGGAACACCATATATTTT. Supplemented by reference TRBV11-2 and TRBJ1-3, the full variable domain reads EAGVAQSPRYKIIEKRQSVAFWCNPISGHATLYWYQQILGQGPKLLIQFQNNGVVDDSQLPKDRFSAERLKGVDSTLKIQPAKLEDSAVYLCASSSPPGNTIYFGEGSWLTVV.

CDR3 sequence: CASSRDGSNSPLHF. DNA for the CDR3: TGCGCCAGCAGCCGGGACGGGTCCAATTCACCCCTCCACTTT. The chain carries TRBV4-3 and TRBJ1-6; the D gene is possibly TRBD1 (5 bases). Deletions cut 4 bases from V and 7 bases from J, with 11 bases between. Germline V gives CDR1 LGHNA, CDR2 YSLEER. The CDR3 is 14 amino acids.

J is TRBJ1-1 and V is TRBV5-4; tentatively, D is TRBD1 (5 bases). The ends were cut back, 5 bases at V and 7 bases at J, with 21 bases in the middle. CDR1 SGHNT and CDR2 YYREEE come from the germline V gene (reference sequence). This CDR3 contains 15 residues. In DNA, the CDR3 is TGTGCCAGCAGTAGAGCCGGGACCTACTCAAGTGAAGCTTTCTTT. Amino acids: CASSRAGTYSSEAFF.

The rearrangement joins TRBV5-1 to TRBJ1-3; the match to TRBD1 covers 8 bases. The germline V gene has CDR1 SGHRS and CDR2 YFSETQ. The CDR3 consists of 15 residues. The junction had 4 bases not matched to a gene; V was cut back by 4 bases and J by 1 base. The CDR3 reads CASSPGGVSGNTIYF. The CDR3 coding sequence is TGCGCCAGCAGCCCAGGGGGCGTTTCTGGAAACACCATATATTTT.

The V call is TRBV11-3, the J call TRBJ2-1; 10 nucleotides match TRBD1. The germline V gene encodes CDR1 SGHNT and CDR2 YENEEA. CDR3 length equals 14 residues. V lost 6 bases to trimming and J lost 9 bases; unmatched junction nucleotides: 8. CDR3 protein: CASSSPGQGFEQFF. The CDR3 DNA is TGTGCCAGCAGTTCACCGGGACAGGGGTTTGAGCAGTTCTTC.

This chain links TRBV5-1 with TRBJ1-6, with TRBD1 matching over 9 bases. The CDR3 consists of 15 residues. The V gene end was trimmed by 2 bases and the J gene end by 10 bases; junction bases not matched to a gene: 7. Germline loops: CDR1 SGHRS, CDR2 YFSETQ. Here the CDR3 DNA reads TGCGCCAGCAGCTTCCTTCGACAGGGGGAATCACCCCTCCACTTT. Translating gives CASSFLRQGESPLHF. The full variable domain, rest sourced from reference TRBV5-1 and TRBJ1-6, is KAGVTQTPRYLIKTRGQQVTLSCSPISGHRSVSWYQQTPGQGLQFLFEYFSETQRNKGNFPGRFSGRQFSNSRSEMNVSTLELGDSALYLCASSFLRQGESPLHFGNGTRLTVT.

The chain combines TRBV9 with TRBJ1-2; D may be TRBD1 (5 bases). This CDR3 has 15 residues. Trimming took 2 bases from V and 0 from J, leaving 11 bases between them. Germline loops: CDR1 SGDLS, CDR2 YYNGEE. In nucleotides, the CDR3 is TGTGCCAGCAGCGTGTCAGGGATTGCTAACTATGGCTACACCTTC. Its protein product is CASSVSGIANYGYTF.

The chain joins TRBV6-5 to TRBJ2-1, with D possibly TRBD2 on 6 matching bases. CDR3 length: 15 amino acids. V lost 2 bases and J lost 9, with 17 bases in between. CDR1 MNHEY and CDR2 SVGAGI come from the germline V gene. The chain's CDR3 is CASSYQISGESEQFF. CDR3 in DNA: TGTGCCAGCAGTTACCAGATTAGCGGAGAGAGTGAGCAGTTCTTC.

The CDR3 nucleotides read TGTGCCAGCAGCTTAGGCCACGGCCTTAACACTGAAGCTTTCTTT. It codes for CASSLGHGLNTEAFF. The V gene is TRBV11-2, the J gene TRBJ1-1; the D is unclear. V lost 1 base and J 2 bases, leaving 11 bases between the germline ends. The CDR3 has 15 residues. Germline loops: CDR1 SGHAT, CDR2 FQNNGV.

The CDR3 loop is CASSDSSMGLNSYEQYF. Written as DNA, the CDR3 is TGTGCCAGCAGTGACTCGAGTATGGGGCTGAACTCCTACGAGCAGTACTTC. V usage is TRBV6-4 and J usage is TRBJ2-7; possibly TRBD1 for D (5 bases). The CDR3 runs 17 residues. Trimming left V 0 bases short and J 0 bases short, with 15 bases between. CDR1 is MRHNA, CDR2 SNTAGT, per germline.

The CDR3 here is CAISFNRGTDTQYF. In DNA form, the CDR3 reads TGTGCCATCAGTTTTAACAGGGGCACAGATACGCAGTATTTT. This chain uses TRBV10-3 with TRBJ2-3; D is possibly TRBD1 (6 bases). In germline, CDR1 is ENHRY, CDR2 SYGVKD. The CDR3 runs 14 residues. The V end was cut by 5 bases, the J end by 1 base, with 10 bases between.

This sequence joins TRBV11-2 and TRBJ2-1; TRBD1 is a possible D gene (6 bases). This CDR3 comprises 14 residues. Trimming shortened V by 8 bases and J by 0 bases, and 11 bases separated the two germline ends. CDR1 and CDR2 from the germline V gene are SGHAT and FQNNGV. The CDR3 DNA follows: TGTGCCAGCTCCCGGGACACCTCCTACAATGAGCAGTTCTTC. Protein: CASSRDTSYNEQFF. Drawing the rest from reference TRBV11-2 and TRBJ2-1, the complete variable domain is EAGVAQSPRYKIIEKRQSVAFWCNPISGHATLYWYQQILGQGPKLLIQFQNNGVVDDSQLPKDRFSAERLKGVDSTLKIQPAKLEDSAVYLCASSRDTSYNEQFFGPGTRLTVL.

This chain uses TRBV5-6 with TRBJ2-3; 14 bases map to TRBD2. CDR1 is SGHDT, CDR2 YYEEEE, per germline. CDR3 length equals 16 residues. The V gene end was trimmed by 5 bases and the J gene end by 3 bases; junction bases not matched to a gene: 5. The CDR3 reads CASSPGTSGSTDTQYF. The CDR3 coding sequence is TGTGCCAGCAGTCCGGGGACTAGCGGGAGTACAGATACGCAGTATTTT. Drawing the rest from reference TRBV5-6 and TRBJ2-3, the complete variable domain is DAGVTQSPTHLIKTRGQQVTLRCSPKSGHDTVSWYQQALGQGPQFIFQYYEEEERQRGNFPDRFSGHQFPNYSSELNVNALLLGDSALYLCASSPGTSGSTDTQYFGPGTRLTVL.